The T cell receptor (beta chain) described here comes from a study of beta chain features in type 1 diabetes. In the study overall: What patients shared with healthy donors was a similar profile of age, gender and cell yields. Findings of the study overall: For cells with high TCR expression, cDNA sequencing could yield over-representation. It was among patients, rather than healthy donors, that naive, central memory and Treg TCRB repertoires appeared more similar.

With 0 bases removed from V and 1 base from J, the gap between germline ends came to 9 bases. Per the germline V gene, CDR1 is SGDLS and CDR2 is YYNGEE. The CDR3 is 15 residues long. TCRB transcripts that were expressed got sequenced, as all of the isolated RNA had been reverse transcribed. The protocol was immunoSEQ multiplex PCR, while the TCRdb copy is restricted to in-frame clones and leaves out a portion. The sample has some 900,000 clones, roughly 17% seen once; the top ten hold 0.023%. This clone has just a few counts. Its target is unknown. This receptor was identified in a woman in her late teens or twenties in good health. The chain carries TRBV9 and TRBJ2-3, with a possible D match to TRBD1 (6 bases). Source material: naive CD4+ T cells from blood. The CDR3 loop is CASSVAQGGTDTQYF. CDR3 bases: TGTGCCAGCAGCGTAGCACAGGGCGGCACAGATACGCAGTATTTT.